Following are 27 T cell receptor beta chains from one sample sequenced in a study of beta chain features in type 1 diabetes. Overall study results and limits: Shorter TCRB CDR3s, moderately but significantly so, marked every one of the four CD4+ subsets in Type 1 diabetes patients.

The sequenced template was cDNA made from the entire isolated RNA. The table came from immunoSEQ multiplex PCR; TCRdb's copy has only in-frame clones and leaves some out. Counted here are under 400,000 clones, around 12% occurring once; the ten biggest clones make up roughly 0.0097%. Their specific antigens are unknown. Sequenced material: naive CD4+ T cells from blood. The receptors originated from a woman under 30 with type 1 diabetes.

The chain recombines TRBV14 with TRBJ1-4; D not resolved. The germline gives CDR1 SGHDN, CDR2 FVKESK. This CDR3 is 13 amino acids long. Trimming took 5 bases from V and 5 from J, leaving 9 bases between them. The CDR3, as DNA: TGTGCCAGCAGCTTACAGACCAATGAAAAACTGTTTTTT. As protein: CASSLQTNEKLFF.

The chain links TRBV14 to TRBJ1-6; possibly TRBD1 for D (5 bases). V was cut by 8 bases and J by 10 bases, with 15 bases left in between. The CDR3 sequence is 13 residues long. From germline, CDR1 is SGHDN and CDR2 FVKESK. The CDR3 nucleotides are TGTGCCAGCCTGTGGGGGGATGCGTCACCCCTCCACTTT. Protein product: CASLWGDASPLHF. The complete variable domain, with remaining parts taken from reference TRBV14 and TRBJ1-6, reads EAGVTQFPSHSVIEKGQTVTLRCDPISGHDNLYWYRRVMGKEIKFLLHFVKESKQDESGMPNNRFLAERTGGTYSTLKVQPAELEDSGVYFCASLWGDASPLHFGNGTRLTVT.

The CDR3, as DNA: TGTGCCAGCACCTCTCGGGGTGGGGAGTACAATGAGCAGTTCTTC. The encoded protein is CASTSRGGEYNEQFF. The rearrangement links TRBV11-2 to TRBJ2-1, with D possibly being TRBD2 (5 bases). The CDR3 consists of 15 residues. Germline V gives CDR1 SGHAT, CDR2 FQNNGV. Trimming shortened V by 7 bases and J by 4 bases, and 17 bases separated the two germline ends.

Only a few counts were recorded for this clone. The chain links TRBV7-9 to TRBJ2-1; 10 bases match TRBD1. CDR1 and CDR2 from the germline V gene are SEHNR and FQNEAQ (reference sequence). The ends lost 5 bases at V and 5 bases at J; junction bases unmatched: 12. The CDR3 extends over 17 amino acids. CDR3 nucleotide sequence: TGTGCCAGCAGCGAGAACGGCCCGGGACAGGGGAACAATGAGCAGTTCTTC. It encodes CASSENGPGQGNNEQFF.

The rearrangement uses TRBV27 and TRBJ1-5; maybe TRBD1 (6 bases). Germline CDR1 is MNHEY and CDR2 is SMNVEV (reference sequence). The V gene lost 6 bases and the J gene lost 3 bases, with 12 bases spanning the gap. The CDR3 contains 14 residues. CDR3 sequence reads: CASRRGFNNQPQHF. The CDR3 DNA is TGTGCCAGCAGAAGGGGGTTTAACAATCAGCCCCAGCATTTT.

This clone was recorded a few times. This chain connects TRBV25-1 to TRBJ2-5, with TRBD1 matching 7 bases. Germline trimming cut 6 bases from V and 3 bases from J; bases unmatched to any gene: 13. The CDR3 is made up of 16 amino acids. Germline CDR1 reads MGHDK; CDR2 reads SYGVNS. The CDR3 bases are TGTGCCAGCAGCGCAACCGACAGGGTTTACGAAGAGACCCAGTACTTC. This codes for CASSATDRVYEETQYF.

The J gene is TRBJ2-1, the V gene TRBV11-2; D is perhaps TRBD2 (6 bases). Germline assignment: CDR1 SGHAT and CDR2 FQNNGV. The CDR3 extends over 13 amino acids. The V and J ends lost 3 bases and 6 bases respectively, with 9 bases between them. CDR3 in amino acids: CASSLDYGNEQFF. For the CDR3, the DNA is TGTGCCAGCAGCTTGGACTACGGCAATGAGCAGTTCTTC. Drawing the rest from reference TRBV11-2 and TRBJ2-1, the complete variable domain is EAGVAQSPRYKIIEKRQSVAFWCNPISGHATLYWYQQILGQGPKLLIQFQNNGVVDDSQLPKDRFSAERLKGVDSTLKIQPAKLEDSAVYLCASSLDYGNEQFFGPGTRLTVL.

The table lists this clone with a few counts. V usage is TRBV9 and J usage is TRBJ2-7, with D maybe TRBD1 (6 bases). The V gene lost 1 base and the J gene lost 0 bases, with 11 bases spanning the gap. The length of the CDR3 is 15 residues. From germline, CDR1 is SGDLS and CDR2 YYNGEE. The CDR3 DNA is TGTGCCAGCAGCGTACCTCAGGGGCACTCCTACGAGCAGTACTTC. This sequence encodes CASSVPQGHSYEQYF.

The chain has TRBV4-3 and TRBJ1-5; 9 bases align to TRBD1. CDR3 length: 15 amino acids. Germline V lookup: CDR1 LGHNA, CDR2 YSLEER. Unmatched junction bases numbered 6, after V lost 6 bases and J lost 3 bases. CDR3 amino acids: CASSRGTGYNQPQHF. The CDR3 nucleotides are TGCGCCAGCAGTCGAGGGACAGGGTACAATCAGCCCCAGCATTTT.

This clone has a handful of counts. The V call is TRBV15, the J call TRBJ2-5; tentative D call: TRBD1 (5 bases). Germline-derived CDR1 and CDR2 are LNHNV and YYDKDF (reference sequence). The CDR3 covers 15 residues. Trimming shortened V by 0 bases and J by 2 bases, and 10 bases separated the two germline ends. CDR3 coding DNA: TGTGCCACCAGCAGAGATAGGGGTAATCAAGAGACCCAGTACTTC. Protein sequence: CATSRDRGNQETQYF.

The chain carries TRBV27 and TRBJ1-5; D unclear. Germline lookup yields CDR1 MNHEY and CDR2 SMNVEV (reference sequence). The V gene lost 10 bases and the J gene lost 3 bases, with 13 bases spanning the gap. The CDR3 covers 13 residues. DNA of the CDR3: TGTGCCACGCAGCGGGGTACCAATCAGCCCCAGCATTTT. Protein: CATQRGTNQPQHF.

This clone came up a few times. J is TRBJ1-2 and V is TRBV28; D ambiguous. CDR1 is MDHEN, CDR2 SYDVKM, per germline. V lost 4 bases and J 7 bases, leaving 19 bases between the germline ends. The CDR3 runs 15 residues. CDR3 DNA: TGTGCCAGCAGTTCGCCCACTCCGGGAAGGTTTGGCTACACCTTC. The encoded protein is CASSSPTPGRFGYTF.

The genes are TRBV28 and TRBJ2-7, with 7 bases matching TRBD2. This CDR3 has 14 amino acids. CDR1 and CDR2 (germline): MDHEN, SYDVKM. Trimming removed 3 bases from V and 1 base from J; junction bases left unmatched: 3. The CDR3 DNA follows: TGTGCCAGCAGTTTGGGGACTATTTCCTACGAGCAGTACTTC. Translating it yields CASSLGTISYEQYF.

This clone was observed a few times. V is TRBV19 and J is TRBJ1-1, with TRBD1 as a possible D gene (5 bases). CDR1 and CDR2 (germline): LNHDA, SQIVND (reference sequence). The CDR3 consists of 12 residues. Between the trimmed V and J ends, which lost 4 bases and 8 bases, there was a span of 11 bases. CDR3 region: CASSSQGGEAFF. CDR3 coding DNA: TGTGCCAGTAGTAGTCAGGGAGGGGAAGCTTTCTTT.

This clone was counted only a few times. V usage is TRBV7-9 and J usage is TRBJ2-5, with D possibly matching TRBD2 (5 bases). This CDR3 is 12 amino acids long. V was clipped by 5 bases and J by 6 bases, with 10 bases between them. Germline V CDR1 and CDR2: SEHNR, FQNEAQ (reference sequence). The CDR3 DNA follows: TGTGCCAGCAGCCGGACTGGTCAGACCCAGTACTTC. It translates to CASSRTGQTQYF. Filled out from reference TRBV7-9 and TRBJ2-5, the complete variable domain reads DTGVSQNPRHKITKRGQNVTFRCDPISEHNRLYWYRQTLGQGPEFLTYFQNEAQLEKSRLLSDRFSAERPKGSFSTLEIQRTEQGDSAMYLCASSRTGQTQYFGPGTRLLVL.

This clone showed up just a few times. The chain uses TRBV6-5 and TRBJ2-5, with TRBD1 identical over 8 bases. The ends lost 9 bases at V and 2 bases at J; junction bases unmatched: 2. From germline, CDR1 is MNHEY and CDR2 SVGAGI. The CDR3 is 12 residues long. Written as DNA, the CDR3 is TGTGCCAGTGGACAGGGTCAAGAGACCCAGTACTTC. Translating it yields CASGQGQETQYF.

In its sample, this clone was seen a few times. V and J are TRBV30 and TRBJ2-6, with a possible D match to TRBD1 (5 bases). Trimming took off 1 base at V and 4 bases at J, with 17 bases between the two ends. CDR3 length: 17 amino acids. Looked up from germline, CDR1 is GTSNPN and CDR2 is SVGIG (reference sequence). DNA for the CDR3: TGTGCCTGGAGTGCACTCAGGGTAGCTACGGGGGCCAACGTCCTGACTTTC. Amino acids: CAWSALRVATGANVLTF.

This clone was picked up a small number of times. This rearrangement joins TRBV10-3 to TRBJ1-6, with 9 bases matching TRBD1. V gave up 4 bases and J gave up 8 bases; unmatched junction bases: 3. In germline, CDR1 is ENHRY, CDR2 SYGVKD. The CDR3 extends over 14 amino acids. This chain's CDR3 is CAISVDRGDSPLHF. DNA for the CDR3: TGTGCCATCAGTGTGGACAGGGGAGATTCACCCCTCCACTTT.

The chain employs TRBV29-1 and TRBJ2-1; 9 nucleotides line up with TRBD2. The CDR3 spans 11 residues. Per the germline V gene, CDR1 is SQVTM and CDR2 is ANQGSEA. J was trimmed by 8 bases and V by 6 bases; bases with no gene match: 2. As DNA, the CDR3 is TGCAGCGTCGCTAGCGGGGATGAGCAGTTCTTC. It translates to CSVASGDEQFF.

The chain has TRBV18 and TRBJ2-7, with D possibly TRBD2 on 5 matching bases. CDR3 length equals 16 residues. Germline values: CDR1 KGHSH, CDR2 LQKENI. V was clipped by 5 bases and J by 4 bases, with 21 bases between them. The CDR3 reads CASSSAGSSDGYEQYF. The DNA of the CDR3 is TGTGCCAGCTCATCCGCGGGTTCTTCAGACGGTTACGAGCAGTACTTC.

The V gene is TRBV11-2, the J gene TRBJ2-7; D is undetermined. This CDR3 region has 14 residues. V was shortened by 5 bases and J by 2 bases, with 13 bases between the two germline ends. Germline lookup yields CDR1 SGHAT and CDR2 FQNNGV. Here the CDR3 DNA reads TGTGCCAGCAGCCGACATGGAAGAACCTACGAGCAGTACTTC. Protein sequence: CASSRHGRTYEQYF.

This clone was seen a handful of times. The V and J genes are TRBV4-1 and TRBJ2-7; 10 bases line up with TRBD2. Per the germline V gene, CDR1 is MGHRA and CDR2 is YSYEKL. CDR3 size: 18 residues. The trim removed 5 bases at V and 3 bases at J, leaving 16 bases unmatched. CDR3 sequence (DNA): TGCGCCAGCAGCGCCTACCCACTAGCGGGGAGACCTAACTACGAGCAGTACTTC. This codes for CASSAYPLAGRPNYEQYF.

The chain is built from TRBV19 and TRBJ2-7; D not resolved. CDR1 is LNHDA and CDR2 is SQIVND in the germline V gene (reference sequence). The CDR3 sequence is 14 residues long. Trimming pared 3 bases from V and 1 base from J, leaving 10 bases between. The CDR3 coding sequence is TGTGCCAGTAGTATTGAAGCGAATTCCTACGAGCAGTACTTC. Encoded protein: CASSIEANSYEQYF.

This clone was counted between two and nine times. The CDR3 nucleotides read TGCAGCGTAGGACAGGGGAGCACAGATACGCAGTATTTT. Translating it yields CSVGQGSTDTQYF. The J gene is TRBJ2-3, the V gene TRBV29-1; 9 bases fit TRBD1. Per the germline V gene, CDR1 is SQVTM and CDR2 is ANQGSEA. CDR3 length: 13 residues. V lost 6 bases, J lost 0 bases, and 1 base stayed unmatched.

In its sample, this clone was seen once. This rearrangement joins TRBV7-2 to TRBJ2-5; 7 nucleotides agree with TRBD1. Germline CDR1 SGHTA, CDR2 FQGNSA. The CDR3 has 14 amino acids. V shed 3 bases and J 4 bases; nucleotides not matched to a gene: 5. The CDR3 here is CASSLNRGGETQYF. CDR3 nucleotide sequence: TGTGCCAGCAGCTTGAACAGGGGTGGAGAGACCCAGTACTTC. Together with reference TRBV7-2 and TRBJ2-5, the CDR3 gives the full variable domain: GAGVSQSPSNKVTEKGKDVELRCDPISGHTALYWYRQSLGQGLEFLIYFQGNSAPDKSGLPSDRFSAERTGGSVSTLTIQRTQQEDSAVYLCASSLNRGGETQYFGPGTRLLVL.

The DNA for the CDR3 is TGTGCCAGCTCACCCTGGCGGGCATCCTACAATGAGCAGTTCTTC. It encodes CASSPWRASYNEQFF. The rearrangement links TRBV18 to TRBJ2-1; possible D gene TRBD2, 5 bases. The CDR3 loop spans 15 amino acids. V was shortened by 3 bases and J by 1 base, with 10 bases between the two germline ends. The V gene's germline CDR1 is KGHSH and CDR2 LQKENI.

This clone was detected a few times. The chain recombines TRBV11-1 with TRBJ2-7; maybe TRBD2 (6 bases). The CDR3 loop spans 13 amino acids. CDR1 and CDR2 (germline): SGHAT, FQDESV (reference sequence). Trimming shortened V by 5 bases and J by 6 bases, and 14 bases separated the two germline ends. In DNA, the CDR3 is TGTGCCAGCAGCCCCAGGAGGGCTCGCGAGCAGTACTTC. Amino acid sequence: CASSPRRAREQYF.